Sequencing of this T cell receptor (beta chain) was carried out in a study of siplizumab effects on memory and regulatory T cells. Germline CDR1 is SEHNR and CDR2 is FQNEAQ (reference sequence). The junction had 9 bases not matched to a gene; V was cut back by 5 bases and J by 5 bases. The CDR3 sequence is 16 residues long. Clones were read by immunoSEQ multiplex PCR, and TCRdb kept only the in-frame ones, dropping some. Here the sample spans 100,000 or so clones, roughly 94% being singletons. V is TRBV7-9 and J is TRBJ1-4; 9 nucleotides align to TRBD1. The receptor was isolated from a human donor in good health. Sequencing was performed on non-Treg CD4+ T cells sorted from blood. This CDR3 is CASSDIIGTGNEKLFF. CDR3 DNA: TGTGCCAGCAGCGACATAATTGGGACAGGGAATGAAAAACTGTTTTTT. Looking up the rest from reference TRBV7-9 and TRBJ1-4 gives the full variable domain: DTGVSQNPRHKITKRGQNVTFRCDPISEHNRLYWYRQTLGQGPEFLTYFQNEAQLEKSRLLSDRFSAERPKGSFSTLEIQRTEQGDSAMYLCASSDIIGTGNEKLFFGSGTQLSVL.